This paragraph covers one T cell receptor (beta chain) sequence. The data derive from a study of shared clonotypes between healthy human individuals. Genomic DNA of every subset was divided equally among multiple immunoSEQ plates. TCRdb's table, derived via immunoSEQ multiplex PCR, lists solely in-frame clones and lacks some. The sample lists approximately 500,000 clones, 75% to 80% occurring once. Germline values: CDR1 SGHNT, CDR2 YENEEA. The CDR3 is 16 amino acids. The J segment lost 6 bases and the V segment lost 3 bases, leaving 7 bases of the junction unmatched. The sequence was obtained from a woman aged 40 to 50 in good health. Some clones in this sample may be carry-over from other donors' samples. V gene TRBV11-3 combines with J gene TRBJ2-1; 11 bases are shared with TRBD2. The sequenced sample was PBMCs. This CDR3 reads CASSFAGTSGFNEQFF. The CDR3 coding sequence is TGTGCCAGCAGCTTTGCCGGGACTAGCGGCTTCAATGAGCAGTTCTTC.